Sequencing of this TCR beta chain was carried out in a study of blood T cell repertoires in COVID-19 (dated by TCRdb to 2018 to 2020). For the study in its entirety: Collaborator samples came from the United States, Italy and Spain and covered acute and convalescent phases of COVID-19. The prospective study material was composed of cDNA or gDNA derived from T cells, B-cell-depleted T cells, or PBMCs. Subjects who had been exposed to COVID-19, were actively infected with it, or had recovered from it provided the deeply sampled blood TCRbeta repertoires that made up the dataset. The repertoires were released in a freely available public database intended as a resource for research on the immune response to SARS-CoV-2. The samples were drawn from the first 160 participants of the ongoing ImmuneRACE study and from roughly 1,300 subjects provided by 6 global collaborators. A de-identified subject ID, COVID-19 status, age in years and sex were almost always included in the sample metadata. Where available, HLA class I and class II types were taken from metadata supplied by the sample provider and were not determined by assay-based typing.

Clipping removes 2 bases from V and 8 bases from J, with 8 as the unmatched junction base count. From the cysteine up to the phenylalanine, the CDR3 has a length of 15 residues. Solely the CDR3 DNA is kept, with 45 bases framed from the first base. Via the germline V gene, CDR1 is SGHNT and CDR2 YENEEA. A word on this clone: Its binding antigen is unknown. Per-nucleotide qualities are absent, and no much larger clonotype sits a single base away.

TCRbeta CDR3 regions were amplified from genomic DNA using the immunoSEQ Assay, a bias-controlled multiplex PCR. Processing in the source paper ran as follows. The number of nucleated cells in each sample was estimated from the amplification of reference gene primers within the assay. To quantify the absolute abundance of each unique TCRbeta CDR3 rearrangement, sequence reads were collapsed and filtered. Productive Simpson clonality was computed per sample as the square root of Simpson's diversity index over productive rearrangements. As stored in TCRdb, this immuneACCESS dataset retains in-frame rearrangements with V and J assigned. A fraction of the clones does not appear; measured against another copy, unresolved V genes explain less than half of the discrepancy, and the remainder lacks a known reason. V, J and clone size derive from that table, while D and trimming were established from the DNA sequence. In all, the sample holds some 330,000 clones, and more than 75% of those were seen once. Clones ranked in the top ten supply less than 4.5% of the sample.

Participants in the prospective study were enrolled through a virtual design, were aged roughly 18 to 100 years, and lived in fewer than 30 United States geographic areas. In the prospective study, cohorts were assigned on the basis of participant-reported clinical history obtained from a screening survey and a study questionnaire. Recovered participants in ImmuneRACE Cohort 3 were defined as having two consecutive negative NP/OP PCR tests, clearance from a healthcare professional, or resolution of symptoms. Each participant in the prospective study had whole blood, serum and a nasopharyngeal or oropharyngeal swab collected by mobile phlebotomists. Participants in the prospective study had the option to provide additional blood draws and questionnaires over a roughly two-month period. Before DNA extraction, prospective study blood samples were shipped either frozen or at room temperature. What the authors observed across the whole study: Clinical and demographic metadata were provided uncurated, with the amount varying by source and participant.

The sequence came from a young man who had recovered from COVID-19. The source material was PBMCs or T cells enriched from blood (not recorded which). Recombination connected TRBV11-3 to TRBJ2-1; the junction holds 8 bases that match TRBD2. The nucleotide sequence is given as TGTGCCAGCAGCTTAATCCGGACTAGCATCTATGAGCAGTTCTTC. It encodes CASSLIRTSIYEQFF.